The 15 T cell receptor beta chains below all came from one sample that was sequenced in a study of T cell changes during pregnancy in multiple sclerosis. Profiling relied on immunoSEQ multiplex PCR, and the TCRdb table lists in-frame clones only, not all of them. The data show 65,000 to 85,000 clones, roughly 94% seen once. This specimen consisted of peripheral blood, obtained in the second trimester of pregnancy. These receptors all come from a female donor in good health, enrolled as a control in a pregnancy study.

The V and J genes are TRBV18 and TRBJ1-3, with a weak D call TRBD1 (5 bases). The V gene lost 3 bases and the J gene lost 4 bases, with 10 bases spanning the gap. The CDR3 is 14 residues long. The germline V gene has CDR1 KGHSH and CDR2 LQKENI. For the CDR3, the DNA is TGTGCCAGCTCACCCCAGGGTTTCGGAAACACCATATATTTT. It is translated as CASSPQGFGNTIYF.

The rearrangement uses TRBV15 and TRBJ1-5, with D tentatively TRBD1 (6 bases). The CDR3 runs 15 residues. Trimming shortened V by 4 bases and J by 9 bases, and 19 bases separated the two germline ends. The germline gives CDR1 LNHNV, CDR2 YYDKDF (reference sequence). CDR3 DNA sequence: TGTGCCACCAGCACCCCGGGGGGGCGGGAAGGGCCCCAGCATTTT. It specifies CATSTPGGREGPQHF.

This chain joins TRBV2 and TRBJ1-5; 9 bases agree with TRBD1. The length of the CDR3 is 13 residues. The J segment lost 6 bases and the V segment lost 7 bases, leaving 4 bases of the junction unmatched. Germline CDR1 and CDR2: SNHLY and FYNNEI. The CDR3 sequence: CASKGQGIQPQHF. In nucleotides, the CDR3 is TGTGCCAGCAAAGGACAGGGGATTCAGCCCCAGCATTTT.

This chain joins TRBV27 and TRBJ1-3; 8 bases map to TRBD1. The germline V gene encodes CDR1 MNHEY and CDR2 SMNVEV (reference sequence). V dropped 6 bases and J dropped 0; count of bases not matched to a gene: 4. CDR3 length: 15 residues. The CDR3 loop is CASRITGGSGNTIYF. In nucleotides, the CDR3 is TGTGCCAGCAGGATAACAGGGGGCTCTGGAAACACCATATATTTT.

The V call is TRBV28, the J call TRBJ1-1; tentative D call: TRBD1 (5 bases). Looked up from germline, CDR1 is MDHEN and CDR2 is SYDVKM. V lost 5 bases to trimming and J lost 5 bases, with 21 bases between them. The CDR3 sequence is 16 residues long. CDR3: CASSPRKAGRETEAFF. The CDR3 DNA sequence: TGTGCCAGCAGTCCCCGTAAGGCAGGGAGGGAAACTGAAGCTTTCTTT.

This chain links TRBV28 with TRBJ1-2; 7 bases map to TRBD1. This CDR3 comprises 15 residues. Trimming removed 6 bases from V and 0 bases from J; junction bases left unmatched: 7. Germline lookup yields CDR1 MDHEN and CDR2 SYDVKM. The CDR3 DNA reads TGTGCCAGCAGACCACAGGGGTCAGCTAACTATGGCTACACCTTC. Its translation is CASRPQGSANYGYTF.

The chain employs TRBV28 and TRBJ1-3; no clear D gene. The CDR3 spans 15 residues. Germline lookup yields CDR1 MDHEN and CDR2 SYDVKM. With 6 bases removed from V and 4 bases from J, the gap between germline ends came to 16 bases. CDR3 region: CASSPARRSGNTIYF. In nucleotides, the CDR3 is TGTGCCAGCAGCCCAGCCCGGCGGTCAGGAAACACCATATATTTT. Looking up the rest from reference TRBV28 and TRBJ1-3 gives the full variable domain: DVKVTQSSRYLVKRTGEKVFLECVQDMDHENMFWYRQDPGLGLRLIYFSYDVKMKEKGDIPEGYSVSREKKERFSLILESASTNQTSMYLCASSPARRSGNTIYFGEGSWLTVV.

This clone is a singleton in its sample. This chain joins TRBV5-6 and TRBJ2-5; possibly TRBD1 for D (6 bases). V shed 4 bases and J shed 4 bases, with 14 bases lying between them. CDR3 length: 14 residues. The germline gives CDR1 SGHDT, CDR2 YYEEEE. In nucleotides, the CDR3 is TGTGCCAGCAGCCAGGGGTGGGGGCGAGAGACCCAGTACTTC. Its translation is CASSQGWGRETQYF.

The chain is built from TRBV28 and TRBJ2-5; D may be TRBD1 (6 bases). V lost 6 bases, J lost 1 base, and 12 bases lay in between. The germline V gene has CDR1 MDHEN and CDR2 SYDVKM. This CDR3 region has 14 residues. CDR3 protein: CASSRWDTQETQYF. CDR3 coding DNA: TGTGCCAGCAGCCGATGGGACACCCAAGAGACCCAGTACTTC.

The rearrangement links TRBV29-1 to TRBJ2-3; 10 bases agree with TRBD2. In germline, CDR1 is SQVTM, CDR2 ANQGSEA. The CDR3 consists of 16 residues. With 7 bases clipped from V and 2 bases from J, the junction kept 12 bases outside the gene matches. DNA of the CDR3: TGCAGCGCGTCCGGGGGACTAGCGAGGACCACAGATACGCAGTATTTT. It translates to CSASGGLARTTDTQYF.

The rearrangement links TRBV5-1 to TRBJ2-3; 13 bases map to TRBD2. The CDR3 extends over 17 amino acids. V was pared by 0 bases and J by 9 bases, with 10 bases of the junction left unmatched. Germline V gene sequence: CDR1 SGHRS, CDR2 YFSETQ. Here the CDR3 DNA reads TGCGCCAGCAGCTTGGGGGGACTAGCGGGATCCCAGTGGACGCAGTATTTT. This gives the protein CASSLGGLAGSQWTQYF.

The chain is built from TRBV28 and TRBJ1-1, with TRBD1 identical over 8 bases. CDR1 is MDHEN, CDR2 SYDVKM, per germline. The CDR3 extends over 14 amino acids. V shed 2 bases and J 7 bases; nucleotides not matched to a gene: 6. Written as DNA, the CDR3 is TGTGCCAGCAGTTTACGGCAGGGGGCTGGTGAAGCTTTCTTT. As protein: CASSLRQGAGEAFF. Variable domain in full (rest from reference TRBV28 and TRBJ1-1): DVKVTQSSRYLVKRTGEKVFLECVQDMDHENMFWYRQDPGLGLRLIYFSYDVKMKEKGDIPEGYSVSREKKERFSLILESASTNQTSMYLCASSLRQGAGEAFFGQGTRLTVV.

This chain joins TRBV18 and TRBJ1-4; D call uncertain. The CDR3 has 12 residues. CDR1 and CDR2 (germline): KGHSH, LQKENI. V was cut by 3 bases and J by 8 bases, with 7 bases left in between. The CDR3 DNA is TGTGCCAGCTCACCGGGAGGGGAAAAACTGTTTTTT. It yields the protein CASSPGGEKLFF.

This chain joins TRBV28 and TRBJ1-2; 10 nucleotides line up with TRBD1. CDR1 and CDR2 (germline): MDHEN, SYDVKM. The CDR3 extends over 17 amino acids. The junction had 10 bases not matched to a gene; V was cut back by 6 bases and J by 0 bases. CDR3 loop: CASSRGQGITSNYGYTF. The CDR3 bases are TGTGCCAGCAGCAGGGGACAGGGGATAACTTCTAACTATGGCTACACCTTC.

The V gene is TRBV19, the J gene TRBJ1-5; D gene uncertain. The CDR3 consists of 15 residues. The V end lost 7 bases, the J end lost 6 bases, and 19 bases lay between the germline ends. Germline values: CDR1 LNHDA, CDR2 SQIVND (reference sequence). CDR3 sequence reads: CASTKWRADSQPQHF. The CDR3 coding sequence is TGTGCCAGTACCAAATGGCGGGCAGACTCTCAGCCCCAGCATTTT. Using reference TRBV19 and TRBJ1-5 for the parts outside the CDR3, the full variable domain is DGGITQSPKYLFRKEGQNVTLSCEQNLNHDAMYWYRQDPGQGLRLIYYSQIVNDFQKGDIAEGYSVSREKKESFPLTVTSAQKNPTAFYLCASTKWRADSQPQHFGDGTRLSIL.